This T cell receptor beta chain was sequenced in a study of blood T cell repertoires in COVID-19. In terms of age and location, participants ranged from about 18 to 89 years and lived in about two dozen US areas. Participants had their cohort set by participant-reported clinical history. Contact with a PCR-confirmed or clinician-diagnosed COVID-19 case occurred within 2 weeks of entry. The CDR3 has 12 residues. V was shortened by 3 bases and J by 11 bases, with 13 bases between the two germline ends. Germline V gene lookup returns CDR1 SEHNR and CDR2 FQNEAQ (reference sequence). Profiled with immunoSEQ multiplex PCR; TCRdb holds only in-frame clones, not every one. The sample consists of 150,000 or so clones, over 80% of them appearing once.

The receptor was derived from a man between 65 and 85 years old who had been exposed to COVID-19. This chain joins TRBV7-9 and TRBJ1-1; maybe TRBD1 (5 bases). The sample consisted of PBMCs or T cells enriched from blood (not recorded which). CDR3 coding DNA: TGTGCCAGCAGCTTCCTGGGGCGTCTGGCTTTCTTT. Encoded protein: CASSFLGRLAFF.